These T cell receptor beta chains were read from a single sample in a study of blood T cells in healthy people across ages. From the 5' RACE reads, TCRdb called clonotypes with MiXCR, one entry per CDR3 protein. The sample has about 830,000 distinct CDR3 sequences, 58% seen once. The sequenced sample was blood. These receptor sequences come from a man aged 25-45 years in good health. Both conserved end residues are part of each CDR3. A D gene is named only where the DNA matches it firmly. Expanded clones get a size class; other rows say once, few or many, or leave the size out.

CASALGRGFHNEQFF TGTGCTAGTGCCCTGGGGAGGGGCTTCCACAATGAGCAGTTCTTC NA TRBV12-5 15 TRBD2 TRBJ2-1
CSAPNSGDQETQYF TGCAGTGCCCCAAATTCGGGGGACCAAGAGACCCAGTACTTC NA TRBV20-1 14 NA TRBJ2-5
CSAYRGTGELFF TGCAGCGCATACAGGGGCACCGGGGAGCTGTTTTTT NA TRBV29-1 12 TRBD1 TRBJ2-2
CASILDRDNEQFF TGTGCCAGCATCTTAGATAGAGACAATGAGCAGTTCTTC once TRBV7-9 13 NA TRBJ2-1
CSGEPGGDEQYF TGCAGCGGGGAGCCGGGGGGCGACGAGCAGTACTTC NA TRBV29-1 12 NA TRBJ2-7
CATSGNYEQYF TGCGCCACCTCCGGGAACTACGAGCAGTACTTC NA TRBV10-2 11 NA TRBJ2-7
CASSQGPGYNSPLHF TGCGCCAGCAGCCAAGGGCCGGGCTATAATTCACCCCTCCACTTT many TRBV4-3 15 NA TRBJ1-6
CASSIDRSPYNEQFF TGTGCCAGTAGTATAGATCGGTCTCCTTACAATGAGCAGTTCTTC NA TRBV19 15 NA TRBJ2-1
CSVEWSGGEAFF TGCAGCGTTGAGTGGTCAGGGGGCGAAGCTTTCTTT NA TRBV29-1 12 TRBD1 TRBJ1-1
CASSHVLATERIQETQYF TGCGCCAGCAGCCACGTGCTCGCGACAGAACGGATCCAAGAGACCCAGTACTTC NA TRBV5-1 18 NA TRBJ2-5
CASSYVNEGALEAFF TGTGCCAGCAGCTATGTAAATGAGGGCGCCCTTGAAGCTTTCTTT NA TRBV7-2 15 NA TRBJ1-1
CASSPPGFYNGQFF TGTGCCAGCAGCCCTCCCGGGTTCTACAATGGGCAGTTCTTC NA TRBV7-8 14 NA TRBJ2-1
CSVLDPGQGTGELFF TGCAGCGTTCTTGATCCGGGACAGGGAACCGGGGAGCTGTTTTTT NA TRBV29-1 15 TRBD1 TRBJ2-2
CASSAEDYGYTF TGTGCCAGCAGTGCAGAGGACTATGGCTACACCTTC few TRBV12-3/TRBV12-4 12 NA TRBJ1-2
CASSQGLGRDTQYF TGCGCCAGCAGCCAAGGGCTCGGCAGAGATACGCAGTATTTT NA TRBV4-1 14 NA TRBJ2-3
CASSEWRGEEQYF TGCGCCAGCAGTGAGTGGCGGGGGGAAGAGCAGTACTTC NA TRBV10-2 13 TRBD2 TRBJ2-5
CASRRGDRLLREQYF TGTGCCAGCAGAAGAGGCGACAGGCTACTACGTGAGCAGTACTTC few TRBV6-6 15 NA TRBJ2-7
CASRPGSSSADTQYF TGCGCCAGCAGGCCGGGGTCTTCATCCGCAGATACGCAGTATTTT NA TRBV5-1 15 NA TRBJ2-3
CASSLELGGRYGYTF TGTGCCAGCAGCTTGGAGCTGGGGGGTCGCTATGGCTACACCTTC NA TRBV5-6 15 NA TRBJ1-2
CASSLGWTAFDEQFF TGTGCCAGCAGCTTAGGATGGACAGCTTTTGATGAGCAGTTCTTC NA TRBV11-2 15 NA TRBJ2-1
CASNQEGTSGTYERYF TGCGCTAGCAACCAAGAGGGGACTAGCGGGACCTACGAGCGGTACTTC NA TRBV4-3 16 TRBD2 TRBJ2-7
CASSGQSGTQYF TGTGCCAGCAGTGGCCAAAGTGGGACCCAGTACTTC NA TRBV27 12 NA TRBJ2-5
CASSQDVVSETQYF TGCGCCAGCAGCCAAGATGTAGTATCAGAGACCCAGTACTTC NA TRBV4-3 14 NA TRBJ2-5
CAWRIDKTDTQYF TGTGCCTGGAGGATTGACAAAACAGATACGCAGTATTTT NA TRBV30 13 NA TRBJ2-3
CSASRDSRDTQYF TGCAGTGCTAGTAGGGACTCGAGAGATACGCAGTATTTT NA TRBV20-1 13 NA TRBJ2-3
CASSQVVTASGANVLTF TGCGCCAGCAGCCAAGTAGTCACCGCCTCTGGGGCCAACGTCCTGACTTTC NA TRBV4-1 17 NA TRBJ2-6
CASSPGQGGGGANVLTF TGTGCCAGCAGCCCTGGACAGGGGGGAGGTGGGGCCAACGTCCTGACTTTC NA TRBV12-3/TRBV12-4 17 TRBD1 TRBJ2-6
CATRELTGTWRNEQYF TGTGCCACGCGAGAACTTACCGGGACATGGCGGAACGAGCAGTACTTC NA TRBV9 16 NA TRBJ2-7
CASSLLLIDSYGYTF TGTGCCAGCAGCTTACTTCTTATCGACTCCTATGGCTACACCTTC NA TRBV7-9 15 NA TRBJ1-2
CASGVAAASPSYEQYF TGTGCCAGCGGCGTCGCGGCCGCTAGCCCCTCCTACGAGCAGTACTTC NA TRBV9 16 NA TRBJ2-7
CASSDPGGYSYEQYF TGTGCCAGCAGTGATCCAGGGGGCTACTCCTACGAGCAGTACTTC NA TRBV2 15 TRBD1 TRBJ2-7
CSVSDGIYEQYF TGCAGCGTTTCGGACGGCATCTACGAGCAGTACTTC NA TRBV29-1 12 NA TRBJ2-7
CASSFPTGSGTDTQYF TGTGCCAGCAGCTTCCCCACCGGGAGCGGAACAGATACGCAGTATTTT NA TRBV5-4 16 NA TRBJ2-3
CASSLGQGSTDTQYF TGTGCCAGCAGCTTAGGGCAGGGGAGCACAGATACGCAGTATTTT few TRBV7-2 15 NA TRBJ2-3
CANSLGGTRRETQYF TGTGCCAACAGTTTAGGGGGGACACGGAGAGAGACCCAGTACTTC NA TRBV28 15 NA TRBJ2-5
CASRDQILNEQYF TGTGCCAGCAGAGACCAGATTCTCAATGAGCAGTACTTC NA TRBV7-2 13 NA TRBJ2-5
CASSPLSTRETQYF TGTGCCAGCAGCCCTCTATCCACCCGGGAGACCCAGTACTTC NA TRBV6-6 14 NA TRBJ2-5